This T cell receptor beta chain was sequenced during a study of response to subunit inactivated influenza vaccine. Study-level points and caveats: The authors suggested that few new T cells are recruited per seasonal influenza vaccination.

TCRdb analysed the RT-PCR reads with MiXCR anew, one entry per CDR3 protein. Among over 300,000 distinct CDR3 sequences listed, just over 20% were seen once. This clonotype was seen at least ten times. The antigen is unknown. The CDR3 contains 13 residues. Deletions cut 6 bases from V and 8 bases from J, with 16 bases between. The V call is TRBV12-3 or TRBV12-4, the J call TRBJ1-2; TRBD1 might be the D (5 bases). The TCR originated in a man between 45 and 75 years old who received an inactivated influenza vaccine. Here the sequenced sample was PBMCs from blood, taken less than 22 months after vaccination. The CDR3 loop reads CASSPSGGKGYTF. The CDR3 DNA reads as TGTGCCAGCAGCCCGTCGGGGGGGAAGGGCTACACCTTC.